Below, one T cell receptor (beta chain) is given with its context. The data were obtained in a study of shared clonotypes between healthy human individuals. Only in-frame clones appear in the TCRdb table, and some are missing; sequencing was by immunoSEQ multiplex PCR. This sample carries roughly 1,500,000 clones, around 98.5% of them seen once, and the ten largest clones take over 0.3%. V shed 3 bases and J 8 bases; nucleotides not matched to a gene: 7. Germline CDR1 is ENHRY and CDR2 is SYGVKD. The CDR3 sequence is 14 residues long. The TCR sequence derives from a man aged 25 to 40 in good health. The sequencing sample was made of naive CD4+ T cells sorted from blood. Subset: CD45RA+ positively selected. The chain employs TRBV10-3 and TRBJ1-2; 9 nucleotides align to TRBD1. The CDR3 bases are TGTGCCATCAGTGAATTACAGGGGGCAAGGGGCTACACCTTC. Its protein product is CAISELQGARGYTF.